This T cell receptor beta chain was recovered during a study of blood T cell repertoires in COVID-19. Trimming pared 0 bases from V and 7 bases from J, leaving 10 bases between. This CDR3 spans 15 amino acids. Germline V lookup: CDR1 MGHRA, CDR2 YSYEKL. The data were produced by immunoSEQ multiplex PCR, yet TCRdb's version contains in-frame clones alone and is incomplete. Of 250,000 or so clones listed, roughly four fifths are singletons. The sequenced sample consisted of peripheral blood. The V gene is TRBV4-1, the J gene TRBJ1-6; weak D call: TRBD1 (5 bases). This clonotype was obtained from a woman aged 70-85 years with acute or convalescent COVID-19. This chain's CDR3 is CASSQEGQVNSPLHF. The DNA of the CDR3 is TGCGCCAGCAGCCAAGAGGGGCAGGTCAATTCACCCCTCCACTTT.